Sequencing of this T cell receptor (beta chain) was carried out in a study of blood T cell repertoires in COVID-19. The wider study: Donors in the United States, Italy and Spain gave samples during acute or convalescent COVID-19. Nucleic acid was either cDNA or gDNA, and it came from T cells, B-cell-depleted T cells, or PBMCs.

Authors' analysis steps: Nucleated cell number was recorded as an estimate derived from reference gene primer amplification. Method: immunoSEQ multiplex PCR; TCRdb's copy keeps in-frame clones and lacks some. Clonal size and the V and J genes are those of that table, whereas D and trimming came from the DNA. The sample comprises about 210,000 clones, about four fifths of which are singletons, and less than 3% rests with the top ten. The V gene's germline CDR1 is SGHAT and CDR2 FQNNGV. The CDR3 runs to 14 residues. V lost 4 bases to trimming and J lost 2 bases, with 8 bases between them. Input material: peripheral blood. The clonotype comes from a man aged 50-60 years with active or convalescent COVID-19. The chain uses TRBV11-2 and TRBJ2-2; no clear D. The CDR3 is CASSYSENTGELFF. CDR3 nucleotides: TGTGCCAGCAGCTACTCCGAAAACACCGGGGAGCTGTTTTTT. Using reference TRBV11-2 and TRBJ2-2 for the parts outside the CDR3, the full variable domain is EAGVAQSPRYKIIEKRQSVAFWCNPISGHATLYWYQQILGQGPKLLIQFQNNGVVDDSQLPKDRFSAERLKGVDSTLKIQPAKLEDSAVYLCASSYSENTGELFFGEGSRLTVL.